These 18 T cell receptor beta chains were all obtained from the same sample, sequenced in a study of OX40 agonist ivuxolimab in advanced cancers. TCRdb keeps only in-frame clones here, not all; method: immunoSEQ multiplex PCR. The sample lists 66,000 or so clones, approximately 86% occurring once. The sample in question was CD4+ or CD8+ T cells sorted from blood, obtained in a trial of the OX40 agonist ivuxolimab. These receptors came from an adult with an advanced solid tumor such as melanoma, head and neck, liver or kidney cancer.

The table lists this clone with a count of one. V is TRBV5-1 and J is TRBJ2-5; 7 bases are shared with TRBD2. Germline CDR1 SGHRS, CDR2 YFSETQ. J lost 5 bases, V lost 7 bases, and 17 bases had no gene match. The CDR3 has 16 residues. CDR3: CASWVGREERKETQYF. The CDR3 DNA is TGCGCCAGCTGGGTTGGTCGGGAGGAAAGGAAGGAGACCCAGTACTTC.

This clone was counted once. The CDR3 protein is CASSSSGSSWETQYF. CDR3 coding DNA: TGTGCCAGCAGTAGTAGCGGGAGTAGTTGGGAGACCCAGTACTTC. The rearrangement uses TRBV27 and TRBJ2-5; 9 nucleotides match TRBD2. Germline CDR1 and CDR2: MNHEY and SMNVEV (reference sequence). The CDR3 contains 15 residues. The junction had 9 bases not matched to a gene; V was cut back by 5 bases and J by 5 bases.

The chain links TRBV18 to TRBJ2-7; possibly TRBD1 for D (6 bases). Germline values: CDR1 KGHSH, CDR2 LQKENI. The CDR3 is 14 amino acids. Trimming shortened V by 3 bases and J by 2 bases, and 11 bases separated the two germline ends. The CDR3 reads CASSPPGVPYEQYF. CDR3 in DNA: TGTGCCAGCTCACCCCCAGGGGTTCCCTACGAGCAGTACTTC. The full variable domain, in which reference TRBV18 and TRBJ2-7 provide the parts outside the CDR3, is NAGVMQNPRHLVRRRGQEARLRCSPMKGHSHVYWYRQLPEEGLKFMVYLQKENIIDESGMPKERFSAEFPKEGPSILRIQQVVRGDSAAYFCASSPPGVPYEQYFGPGTRLTVT.

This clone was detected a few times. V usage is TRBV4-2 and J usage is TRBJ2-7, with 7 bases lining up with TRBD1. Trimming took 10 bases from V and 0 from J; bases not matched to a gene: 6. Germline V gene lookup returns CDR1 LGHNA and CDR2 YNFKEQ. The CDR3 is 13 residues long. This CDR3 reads CANQDRSSYEQYF. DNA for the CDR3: TGTGCCAACCAGGACAGGAGCTCCTACGAGCAGTACTTC.

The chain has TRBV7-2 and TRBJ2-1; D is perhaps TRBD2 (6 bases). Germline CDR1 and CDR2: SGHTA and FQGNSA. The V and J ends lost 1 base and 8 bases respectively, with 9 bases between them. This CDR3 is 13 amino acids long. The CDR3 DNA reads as TGTGCCAGCAGCTTAGGGAGGGATCATGAGCAGTTCTTC. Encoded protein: CASSLGRDHEQFF.

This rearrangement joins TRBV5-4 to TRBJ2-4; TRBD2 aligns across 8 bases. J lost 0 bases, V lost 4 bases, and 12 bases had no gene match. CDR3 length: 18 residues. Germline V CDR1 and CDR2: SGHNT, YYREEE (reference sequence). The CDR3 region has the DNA TGTGCCAGCAGCGCCCTCCCGGGACTAGAAAAAGCCAAAAACATTCAGTACTTC. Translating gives CASSALPGLEKAKNIQYF. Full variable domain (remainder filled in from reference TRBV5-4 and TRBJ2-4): ETGVTQSPTHLIKTRGQQVTLRCSSQSGHNTVSWYQQALGQGPQFIFQYYREEENGRGNFPPRFSGLQFPNYSSELNVNALELDDSALYLCASSALPGLEKAKNIQYFGAGTRLSVL.

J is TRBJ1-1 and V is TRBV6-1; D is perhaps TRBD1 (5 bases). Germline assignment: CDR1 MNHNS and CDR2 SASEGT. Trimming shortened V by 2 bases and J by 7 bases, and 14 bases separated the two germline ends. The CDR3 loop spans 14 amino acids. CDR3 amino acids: CASSESRGTGEAFF. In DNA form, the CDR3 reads TGTGCCAGCAGTGAATCCAGAGGGACGGGTGAAGCTTTCTTT.

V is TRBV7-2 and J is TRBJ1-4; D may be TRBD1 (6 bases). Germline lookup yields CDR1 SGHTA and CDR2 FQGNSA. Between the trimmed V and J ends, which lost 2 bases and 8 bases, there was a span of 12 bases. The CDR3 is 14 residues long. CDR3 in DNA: TGTGCCAGCAGCTTATTAGGGGGGGAAGAAAAACTGTTTTTT. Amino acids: CASSLLGGEEKLFF.

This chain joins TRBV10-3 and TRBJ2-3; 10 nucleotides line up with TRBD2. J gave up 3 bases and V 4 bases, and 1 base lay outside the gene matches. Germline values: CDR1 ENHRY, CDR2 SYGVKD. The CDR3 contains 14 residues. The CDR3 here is CAISVAGGTDTQYF. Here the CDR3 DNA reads TGTGCCATCAGTGTAGCGGGAGGAACAGATACGCAGTATTTT.

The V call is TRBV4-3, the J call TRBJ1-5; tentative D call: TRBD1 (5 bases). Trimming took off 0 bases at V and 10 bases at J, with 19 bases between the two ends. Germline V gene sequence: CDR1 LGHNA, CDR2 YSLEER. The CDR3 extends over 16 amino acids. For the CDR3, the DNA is TGCGCCAGCAGCCAAGATCCAACGGGGCCTTTAGGACCCCAGCATTTT. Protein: CASSQDPTGPLGPQHF.

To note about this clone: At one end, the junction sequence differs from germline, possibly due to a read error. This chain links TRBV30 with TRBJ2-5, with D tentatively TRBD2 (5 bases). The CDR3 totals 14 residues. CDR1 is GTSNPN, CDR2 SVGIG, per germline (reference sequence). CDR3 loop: CAWSGSSSQESQYF. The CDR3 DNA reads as TGTGCCTGGAGTGGTTCTAGCTCACAAGAGTCCCAGTACTTC. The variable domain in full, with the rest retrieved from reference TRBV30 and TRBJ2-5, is SQTIHQWPATLVQPVGSPLSLECTVEGTSNPNLYWYRQAAGRGLQLLFYSVGIGQISSEVPQNLSASRPQDRQFILSSKKLLLSDSGFYLCAWSGSSSQESQYFGPGTRLLVL.

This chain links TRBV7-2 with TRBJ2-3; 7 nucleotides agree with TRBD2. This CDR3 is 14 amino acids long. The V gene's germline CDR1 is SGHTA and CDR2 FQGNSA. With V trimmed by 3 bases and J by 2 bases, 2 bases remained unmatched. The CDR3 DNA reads TGTGCCAGCAGCTTCGGGACTATCACAGATACGCAGTATTTT. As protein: CASSFGTITDTQYF.

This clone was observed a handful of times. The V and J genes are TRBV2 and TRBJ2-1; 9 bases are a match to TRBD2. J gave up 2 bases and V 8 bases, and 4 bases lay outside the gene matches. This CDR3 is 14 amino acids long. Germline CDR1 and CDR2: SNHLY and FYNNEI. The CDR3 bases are TGTGCCAGCTCTAGCGGGAACACCTACAATGAGCAGTTCTTC. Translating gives CASSSGNTYNEQFF.

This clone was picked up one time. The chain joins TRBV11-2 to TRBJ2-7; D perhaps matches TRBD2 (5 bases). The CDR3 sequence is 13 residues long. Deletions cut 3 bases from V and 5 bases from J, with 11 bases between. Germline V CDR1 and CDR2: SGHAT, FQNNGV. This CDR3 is CASSFGLWDEQYF. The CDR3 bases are TGTGCCAGCAGCTTCGGACTCTGGGACGAGCAGTACTTC.

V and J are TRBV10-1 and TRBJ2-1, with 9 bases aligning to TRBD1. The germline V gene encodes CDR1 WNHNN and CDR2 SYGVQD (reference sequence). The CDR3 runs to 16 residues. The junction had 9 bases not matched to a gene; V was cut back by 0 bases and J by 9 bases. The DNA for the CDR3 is TGCGCCAGCAGTGAGTCGGACAGGGGATTTATGGGTGAGCAGTTCTTC. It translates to CASSESDRGFMGEQFF.

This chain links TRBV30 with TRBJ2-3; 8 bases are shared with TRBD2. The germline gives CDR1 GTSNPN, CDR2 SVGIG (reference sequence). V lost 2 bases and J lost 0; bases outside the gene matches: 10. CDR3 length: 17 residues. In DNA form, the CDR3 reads TGTGCCTGGAGTTCCGGCCTCAGACTAGCGAGCACAGATACGCAGTATTTT. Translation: CAWSSGLRLASTDTQYF. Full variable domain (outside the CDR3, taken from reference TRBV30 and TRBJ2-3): SQTIHQWPATLVQPVGSPLSLECTVEGTSNPNLYWYRQAAGRGLQLLFYSVGIGQISSEVPQNLSASRPQDRQFILSSKKLLLSDSGFYLCAWSSGLRLASTDTQYFGPGTRLTVL.

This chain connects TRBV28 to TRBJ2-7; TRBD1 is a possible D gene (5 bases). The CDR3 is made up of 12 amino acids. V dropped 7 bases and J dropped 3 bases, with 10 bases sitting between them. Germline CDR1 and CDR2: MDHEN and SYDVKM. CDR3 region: CASTGTGYEQYF. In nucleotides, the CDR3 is TGTGCCAGCACGGGCACAGGCTACGAGCAGTACTTC.

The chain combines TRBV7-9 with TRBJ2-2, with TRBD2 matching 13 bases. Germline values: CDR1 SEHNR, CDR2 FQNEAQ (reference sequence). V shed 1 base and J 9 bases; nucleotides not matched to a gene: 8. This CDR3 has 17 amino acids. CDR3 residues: CASSLGTSGSKDWELFF. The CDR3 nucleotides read TGTGCCAGCAGCTTAGGGACTAGCGGGAGCAAGGACTGGGAGCTGTTTTTT.